The 32 T cell receptor beta chains reported below all come from one sample, sequenced in a study of vaccination effects on CD4 cells after COVID-19. Repertoires were generated with immunoSEQ multiplex PCR, while TCRdb's copy carries only in-frame clones and drops some. The data contain under 70,000 clones, roughly 75% of them singletons. Viral peptide pools were used in the ViraFEST assay to expand antigen-specific CD4+ T cells, and sequencing came afterward. Following an approximately eleven-day culture, CD4+ T cells were purified. Vaccinated participants had no history of SARS-CoV-2 infection and tested negative for nucleocapsid antibodies. These receptors' antigens are unknown. The sample consisted of CD4+ T cells from PBMCs cultured with HCoV-OC43 spike peptides, taken before COVID-19 vaccination. Subset specified: HCoV-OC43 spike overlapping peptide pool stimulation. The source of these receptors is a human donor who received a COVID-19 vaccine.

The rearrangement joins TRBV19 to TRBJ1-2; 8 bases line up with TRBD1. CDR1 and CDR2 from the germline V gene are LNHDA and SQIVND (reference sequence). This CDR3 contains 15 residues. J gave up 5 bases and V 4 bases, and 9 bases lay outside the gene matches. CDR3 bases: TGTGCCAGTAGTAAAGGACAGGGTGTTGGGTATGGCTACACCTTC. Residues: CASSKGQGVGYGYTF.

V and J are TRBV5-1 and TRBJ2-2, with 7 nucleotides matching TRBD1. The V segment lost 0 bases and the J segment 3 bases; nucleotides outside the gene matches: 5. CDR1 and CDR2 from the germline V gene are SGHRS and YFSETQ. The CDR3 consists of 16 residues. The CDR3 is CASSLAITGDTGELFF. The CDR3 nucleotides are TGCGCCAGCAGCTTGGCCATCACAGGGGACACCGGGGAGCTGTTTTTT.

V is TRBV18 and J is TRBJ1-1; D ambiguous. With 3 bases removed from V and 0 bases from J, the gap between germline ends came to 5 bases. The V gene's germline CDR1 is KGHSH and CDR2 LQKENI. CDR3 size: 13 residues. CDR3 protein: CASSPPLNTEAFF. The CDR3 DNA reads as TGTGCCAGCTCACCCCCTCTGAACACTGAAGCTTTCTTT.

This clone appeared a few times. In DNA form, the CDR3 reads TGTGCCAGCAGTTGGGGGGGGAACACCGGGGAGCTGTTTTTT. Translating it yields CASSWGGNTGELFF. The chain is built from TRBV27 and TRBJ2-2, with 7 nucleotides matching TRBD2. With V trimmed by 4 bases and J by 1 base, 0 bases remained unmatched. CDR1 and CDR2 from the germline V gene are MNHEY and SMNVEV (reference sequence). The CDR3 extends over 14 amino acids.

CDR3 region: CASSTRGGQSNYGYTF. DNA of the CDR3: TGTGCCAGCAGCACCAGAGGGGGACAGTCTAACTATGGCTACACCTTC. The chain is built from TRBV9 and TRBJ1-2; 7 positions match TRBD1. Trimming cost V 4 bases and J 0 bases; bases outside gene matches: 9. The CDR3 is 16 amino acids. Germline V gene lookup returns CDR1 SGDLS and CDR2 YYNGEE. The variable domain in full, completed from reference TRBV9 and TRBJ1-2, reads DSGVTQTPKHLITATGQRVTLRCSPRSGDLSVYWYQQSLDQGLQFLIQYYNGEERAKGNILERFSAQQFPDLHSELNLSSLELGDSALYFCASSTRGGQSNYGYTFGSGTRLTVV.

The J gene is TRBJ1-1, the V gene TRBV5-4; D unclear. The germline V gene has CDR1 SGHNT and CDR2 YYREEE (reference sequence). The length of the CDR3 is 13 residues. Trimming removed 2 bases at V and 6 bases at J, with 11 bases between. The CDR3 spells CASSFDWAAEAFF. CDR3 coding DNA: TGTGCCAGCAGCTTTGACTGGGCGGCTGAAGCTTTCTTT.

This clone was seen just once. J is TRBJ2-5 and V is TRBV5-1, with TRBD1 matching over 10 bases. Germline V gene sequence: CDR1 SGHRS, CDR2 YFSETQ. The CDR3 sequence is 15 residues long. V dropped 0 bases and J dropped 3; count of bases not matched to a gene: 2. CDR3 protein: CASSLAGTGEETQYF. In DNA, the CDR3 is TGCGCCAGCAGCTTGGCCGGGACAGGGGAAGAGACCCAGTACTTC.

CDR3 in amino acids: CASSFTNNYGYTF. The CDR3 bases are TGTGCCAGCAGCTTTACAAATAACTATGGCTACACCTTC. The chain employs TRBV7-2 and TRBJ1-2; no clear D. Germline CDR1 SGHTA, CDR2 FQGNSA. Trimming took off 3 bases at V and 1 base at J, with 6 bases between the two ends. The CDR3 has 13 amino acids.

This clone appeared a few times. The V gene is TRBV5-1, the J gene TRBJ1-3, with D unresolved. CDR1 is SGHRS, CDR2 YFSETQ, per germline. The CDR3 is 16 amino acids. V was shortened by 4 bases and J by 0 bases, with 14 bases between the two germline ends. The CDR3 region has the DNA TGCGCCAGCAGCCAGGCCGGACGGAGCTCTGGAAACACCATATATTTT. Translation gives CASSQAGRSSGNTIYF. The variable domain in full, completed from reference TRBV5-1 and TRBJ1-3, reads KAGVTQTPRYLIKTRGQQVTLSCSPISGHRSVSWYQQTPGQGLQFLFEYFSETQRNKGNFPGRFSGRQFSNSRSEMNVSTLELGDSALYLCASSQAGRSSGNTIYFGEGSWLTVV.

This clone was seen a single time. The V gene is TRBV5-5, the J gene TRBJ2-1, with D possibly being TRBD1 (6 bases). Trimming took off 2 bases at V and 0 bases at J, with 9 bases between the two ends. CDR1 is SGHKS, CDR2 YYEKEE, per germline (reference sequence). The CDR3 runs to 15 residues. CDR3 DNA sequence: TGTGCCAGCAGCTTTTTAGGGGGCTCCTACAATGAGCAGTTCTTC. Protein product: CASSFLGGSYNEQFF.

J is TRBJ2-7 and V is TRBV18; tentative D call: TRBD1 (6 bases). There are 13 residues in the CDR3. Between the trimmed V and J ends, which lost 3 bases and 2 bases, there was a span of 8 bases. Germline lookup yields CDR1 KGHSH and CDR2 LQKENI. The CDR3 region has the DNA TGTGCCAGCTCACCGGGACAAACCTACGAGCAGTACGTC. As protein: CASSPGQTYEQYV.

The chain combines TRBV7-2 with TRBJ2-1; TRBD1 matches at 9 bases. The CDR3 extends over 15 amino acids. V dropped 5 bases and J dropped 3; count of bases not matched to a gene: 5. CDR1 is SGHTA and CDR2 is FQGNSA in the germline V gene. CDR3 protein: CASSPRDRVYNEQFF. The CDR3 bases are TGTGCCAGCAGCCCCCGGGACAGGGTCTACAATGAGCAGTTCTTC. Combining the CDR3 with reference TRBV7-2 and TRBJ2-1 gives the whole variable domain GAGVSQSPSNKVTEKGKDVELRCDPISGHTALYWYRQSLGQGLEFLIYFQGNSAPDKSGLPSDRFSAERTGGSVSTLTIQRTQQEDSAVYLCASSPRDRVYNEQFFGPGTRLTVL.

The CDR3 reads CASSQRVLNDLTYEQYV. In DNA form, the CDR3 reads TGCGCCAGCAGCCAAAGGGTGTTGAACGACTTAACCTACGAGCAGTACGTC. The chain couples TRBV4-3 to TRBJ2-7; no clear D gene. V gave up 2 bases and J gave up 2 bases, with 19 bases separating them. This CDR3 spans 17 amino acids. Germline V CDR1 and CDR2: LGHNA, YSLEER.

The chain joins TRBV7-3 to TRBJ2-2, with D unclear. V was trimmed by 2 bases and J by 6 bases, leaving 7 bases between them. The CDR3 totals 13 residues. Germline V gives CDR1 SGHTA, CDR2 FQGTGA. CDR3: CASSLWLSGELFF. Here the CDR3 DNA reads TGTGCCAGCAGCTTATGGTTGTCCGGGGAGCTGTTTTTT. The full variable domain, with the rest looked up from reference TRBV7-3 and TRBJ2-2, is GAGVSQTPSNKVTEKGKYVELRCDPISGHTALYWYRQSLGQGPEFLIYFQGTGAADDSGLPNDRFFAVRPEGSVSTLKIQRTERGDSAVYLCASSLWLSGELFFGEGSRLTVL.

The chain uses TRBV9 and TRBJ2-7, with D possibly being TRBD1 or TRBD2 (5 bases each). The germline V gene has CDR1 SGDLS and CDR2 YYNGEE. The CDR3 has 14 residues. The V end was cut by 4 bases, the J end by 1 base, with 12 bases between. CDR3 in amino acids: CASSPRDRSYEQYV. The CDR3, as DNA: TGTGCCAGCAGCCCCAGGGACCGATCCTACGAGCAGTACGTC.

The rearrangement uses TRBV18 and TRBJ2-5; TRBD1 agrees at 7 bases. The junction had 3 bases not matched to a gene; V was cut back by 4 bases and J by 1 base. The CDR3 is 14 residues long. Germline CDR1 is KGHSH and CDR2 is LQKENI. This CDR3 is CASSRTGVQETQYF. The CDR3 nucleotides read TGTGCCAGCTCACGGACAGGAGTCCAAGAGACCCAGTACTTC.

The rearrangement joins TRBV5-6 to TRBJ1-2; D gene unclear. V lost 0 bases to trimming and J lost 8 bases, with 14 bases between them. The CDR3 has 14 residues. The germline V gene encodes CDR1 SGHDT and CDR2 YYEEEE. In nucleotides, the CDR3 is TGTGCCAGCAGCTTGGCCTTAATGGGCAGCGGCTACACCTTC. It codes for CASSLALMGSGYTF.

The count of this clone is one. CDR3 loop: CASSVRVISQPQHF. DNA of the CDR3: TGTGCCAGCAGCGTACGGGTAATTAGTCAGCCCCAGCATTTT. This rearrangement joins TRBV9 to TRBJ1-5; no clear D gene. The V end was cut by 1 base, the J end by 6 bases, with 11 bases between. The CDR3 is made up of 14 amino acids. CDR1 and CDR2 (germline): SGDLS, YYNGEE.

V is TRBV9 and J is TRBJ2-1; TRBD2 matches at 8 bases. Looked up from germline, CDR1 is SGDLS and CDR2 is YYNGEE. The J segment lost 0 bases and the V segment lost 4 bases, leaving 6 bases of the junction unmatched. The CDR3 has 16 residues. CDR3 DNA sequence: TGTGCCAGCAGCCGTATAGCGGGGAGCTCCTACAATGAGCAGTTCTTC. Translated, it gives CASSRIAGSSYNEQFF.

In its sample, this clone was seen a few times. The chain links TRBV9 to TRBJ1-4, with unresolved D. CDR3 length equals 15 residues. V lost 0 bases to trimming and J lost 1 base, with 7 bases between them. Germline CDR1 reads SGDLS; CDR2 reads YYNGEE. The CDR3 here is CASSVGSITNEKLFF. CDR3 sequence (DNA): TGTGCCAGCAGCGTAGGGTCTATAACTAATGAAAAACTGTTTTTT.

The genes are TRBV13 and TRBJ2-3; D is possibly TRBD1 or TRBD2 (6 bases each). The CDR3 spans 15 residues. Trimming shortened V by 1 base and J by 3 bases, and 11 bases separated the two germline ends. Germline V CDR1 and CDR2: PRHDT, FYEKMQ (reference sequence). The CDR3 region is CASSLVGGGTDTQYF. CDR3 sequence (DNA): TGTGCCAGCAGCTTAGTCGGGGGCGGGACAGATACGCAGTATTTT.

The rearrangement links TRBV18 to TRBJ2-1; maybe TRBD1 (6 bases). The germline gives CDR1 KGHSH, CDR2 LQKENI. This CDR3 has 15 amino acids. Trimming removed 2 bases at V and 3 bases at J, with 11 bases between. The CDR3 nucleotides read TGTGCCAGCTCACCATCTAGGACAGACTACAATGAGCAGTTCTTC. Its translation is CASSPSRTDYNEQFF.

The V gene is TRBV7-2, the J gene TRBJ2-3; TRBD1 aligns across 7 bases. The CDR3 sequence is 15 residues long. V was pared by 5 bases and J by 2 bases, with 7 bases of the junction left unmatched. The germline V gene has CDR1 SGHTA and CDR2 FQGNSA. CDR3 sequence: CASSLNRGDTDTQYF. CDR3 DNA: TGTGCCAGCAGCCTAAACAGGGGCGACACAGATACGCAGTATTTT. Using reference TRBV7-2 and TRBJ2-3 for the parts outside the CDR3, the full variable domain is GAGVSQSPSNKVTEKGKDVELRCDPISGHTALYWYRQSLGQGLEFLIYFQGNSAPDKSGLPSDRFSAERTGGSVSTLTIQRTQQEDSAVYLCASSLNRGDTDTQYFGPGTRLTVL.

V is TRBV27 and J is TRBJ2-1; 7 nucleotides match TRBD1. Trimming at V came to 6 bases and at J to 7 bases, leaving 9 bases not matched to a gene. This CDR3 is 14 amino acids long. CDR1 and CDR2 (germline): MNHEY, SMNVEV (reference sequence). CDR3 region: CASRRPGQWNEQFF. CDR3 coding DNA: TGTGCCAGCAGGCGCCCGGGACAGTGGAATGAGCAGTTCTTC.

This clone has more than one count but fewer than ten. Here the CDR3 reads CASMRRGLTYEQYV. Written as DNA, the CDR3 is TGTGCCAGCATGCGGCGGGGATTAACCTACGAGCAGTACGTC. This chain uses TRBV2 with TRBJ2-7, with D possibly TRBD2 on 6 matching bases. This CDR3 has 14 amino acids. The V and J ends lost 7 bases and 2 bases respectively, with 15 bases between them. Germline CDR1 is SNHLY and CDR2 is FYNNEI.

The chain carries TRBV30 and TRBJ2-3; the D gene is possibly TRBD2 (5 bases). V shed 5 bases and J shed 6 bases, with 18 bases lying between them. Germline CDR1 and CDR2: GTSNPN and SVGIG (reference sequence). The CDR3 totals 14 residues. The CDR3 is CAWGPSGGRDTQYF. CDR3 DNA sequence: TGTGCCTGGGGGCCAAGCGGAGGACGGGATACGCAGTATTTT.

The sample holds one count of this clone. This sequence joins TRBV15 and TRBJ2-4, with TRBD1 matching 9 bases. Germline assignment: CDR1 LNHNV and CDR2 YYDKDF (reference sequence). The CDR3 consists of 18 residues. Trimming at V came to 0 bases and at J to 3 bases, leaving 9 bases not matched to a gene. CDR3 protein: CATSRDRHRGLDKNIQYF. CDR3 in DNA: TGTGCCACCAGCAGAGATAGGCACAGGGGGCTTGACAAAAACATTCAGTACTTC.

V and J are TRBV5-1 and TRBJ2-3, with no clear D. CDR1 is SGHRS, CDR2 YFSETQ, per germline. Trimming left V 3 bases short and J 5 bases short, with 13 bases between. The CDR3 totals 14 residues. The DNA of the CDR3 is TGCGCCAGCAGCTCCGGGCAGCTCTTAGATACGCAGTATTTT. This codes for CASSSGQLLDTQYF.

V usage is TRBV6-6 and J usage is TRBJ1-5, with D tentatively TRBD1 (6 bases). V was pared by 6 bases and J by 8 bases, with 20 bases between. Germline V lookup: CDR1 MNHNY, CDR2 SVGAGI (reference sequence). The CDR3 has 15 residues. CDR3 sequence reads: CASRYPGAGKEPQHF. The DNA of the CDR3 is TGTGCCAGCAGGTACCCAGGGGCAGGGAAGGAGCCCCAGCATTTT.

In its sample, this clone was seen a few times. The rearrangement links TRBV14 to TRBJ2-2; 7 bases are shared with TRBD2. The J segment lost 3 bases and the V segment lost 1 base, leaving 5 bases of the junction unmatched. The CDR3 has 16 amino acids. Germline V lookup: CDR1 SGHDN, CDR2 FVKESK. Here the CDR3 reads CASSQGTRIYTGELFF. The CDR3 DNA follows: TGTGCCAGCAGCCAAGGGACTAGAATCTACACCGGGGAGCTGTTTTTT.

The chain combines TRBV29-1 with TRBJ1-2; maybe TRBD1 (6 bases). CDR1 is SQVTM and CDR2 is ANQGSEA in the germline V gene. The V gene lost 4 bases and the J gene lost 6 bases, with 9 bases spanning the gap. CDR3 length equals 11 residues. DNA for the CDR3: TGCAGCGTTGCAGGGGCTAATGGCTACACCTTC. Translated, it gives CSVAGANGYTF.

J is TRBJ1-1 and V is TRBV7-3; 8 bases line up with TRBD1. CDR1 is SGHTA, CDR2 FQGTGA, per germline. V dropped 3 bases and J dropped 4; count of bases not matched to a gene: 13. CDR3 length: 17 amino acids. Written as DNA, the CDR3 is TGTGCCAGCAGCTTCTCTGGCCCAGGGGGCTTGGGCACTGAAGCTTTCTTT. Translation: CASSFSGPGGLGTEAFF.